The present TCR beta chain was sequenced within a study of blood T cell repertoires in COVID-19. Assay: immunoSEQ multiplex PCR; the TCRdb copy retains only in-frame clones and omits some. The sample lists approximately 120,000 clones, 80% to 95% occurring once. Seattle patients were enrolled while actively infected and followed longitudinally. This clone was recorded only once. The sequenced material came from peripheral blood. The TCR comes from a man between 45 and 60 years old with COVID-19, enrolled during active disease.

The CDR3: CASSQGPAGAGGYTF. CDR3 sequence (DNA): TGCGCCAGCAGCCAGGGCCCGGCAGGCGCTGGGGGCTACACCTTC. V is TRBV4-3 and J is TRBJ1-2, with D unresolved. Trimming removed 3 bases at V and 8 bases at J, with 19 bases between. The CDR3 runs 15 residues. From germline, CDR1 is LGHNA and CDR2 YSLEER.